These 2 T cell receptor beta chains were sequenced from one sample in a study of blood T cell repertoires in COVID-19. The assay was immunoSEQ multiplex PCR, and TCRdb's table has in-frame clones only and misses some. Altogether 43,000 or so clones are present, roughly 87% being singletons, with the ten largest covering about 7.7%. Material: peripheral blood. The source is a man in his fifties or sixties with active COVID-19.

The genes are TRBV6-6 and TRBJ1-6; TRBD1 might be the D (6 bases). Per germline, CDR1 MNHNY and CDR2 SVGAGI (reference sequence). This CDR3 contains 16 residues. Trimming stripped 0 bases from V and 15 bases from J, with 21 bases between. The CDR3 DNA reads as TGTGCCAGCAGTTACTCTTTAACAGGGTGGGGTGCACGCCTCCACTTT. Protein: CASSYSLTGWGARLHF.

This clone turned up a few times. The J gene is TRBJ1-1, the V gene TRBV11-2; 10 bases fit TRBD1. This CDR3 is built from 17 residues. CDR1 and CDR2 from the germline V gene are SGHAT and FQNNGV. The trim removed 5 bases at V and 3 bases at J, leaving 12 bases unmatched. CDR3 coding DNA: TGTGCCAGCAGCCCCTTGGGACAGGGGATAAAGGACACTGAAGCTTTCTTT. Its translation: CASSPLGQGIKDTEAFF.